This TCR beta chain derives from a study of cytomegalovirus exposure and HLA in healthy donors. The PCR made use of 60 Vbeta and 13 Jbeta primers. Source study methods: Later analysis identified roughly 82 million unique TCR beta chains, 9 million to 12 million shared. The protocol was immunoSEQ multiplex PCR, while the TCRdb copy is restricted to in-frame clones and leaves out a portion. D and trimming come from the DNA, and the V and J calls and clone size come from that table. This sample contains 100,000 or so clones. The CDR3 loop spans 14 amino acids. The germline V gene encodes CDR1 SSHAT and CDR2 FNYEAQ (reference sequence). Remarks on this clone: The antigen is undetermined. Germline and junction disagree at one end, which may indicate a read error.

The study, taken as a whole, reports: In a later analysis, HLA-associated TCR beta chains were more clonally expanded than equally common others.

The receptor's source is a woman between 25 and 40 years old in good health and CMV-seronegative. This sequence joins TRBV7-7 and TRBJ2-1; TRBD2 agrees at 8 bases. Sequencing was done on a sample of PBMCs. CDR3 sequence: CASSSTSVNNEQFF. DNA for the CDR3: TGTGCTAGCAGCTCGACTAGCGTCAACAATGAGCAGTTCTTC.